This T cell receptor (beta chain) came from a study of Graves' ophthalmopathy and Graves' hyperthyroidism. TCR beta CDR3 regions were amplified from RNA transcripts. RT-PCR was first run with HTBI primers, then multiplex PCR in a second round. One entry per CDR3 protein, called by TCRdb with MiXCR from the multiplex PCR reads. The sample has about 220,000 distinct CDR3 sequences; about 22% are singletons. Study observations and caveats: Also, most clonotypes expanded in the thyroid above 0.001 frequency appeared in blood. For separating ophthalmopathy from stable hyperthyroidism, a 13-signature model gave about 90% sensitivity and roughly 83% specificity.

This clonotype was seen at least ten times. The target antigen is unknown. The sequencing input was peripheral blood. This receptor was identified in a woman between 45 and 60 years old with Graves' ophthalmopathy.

The CDR3 sequence is CASSTTTSGNTIYF. The CDR3 coding sequence is TGTGCCAGCAGTACCACGACCTCTGGAAACACCATATATTTT. V and J are TRBV12-3 or TRBV12-4 and TRBJ1-3, with D unresolved. The V end was cut by 5 bases, the J end by 0 bases, with 8 bases between. This CDR3 is built from 14 residues.